This T cell receptor beta chain was observed in a study (dated by TCRdb to 2016 to 2017). This clonotype was detected only once. It lacks a known antigen. Per-base qualities were not stored, and no clone one base away is much larger. Weak support is all one read offers. Library preparation used RT-PCR. Sequencing used an Illumina MiSeq. Using fastp at Q25 and MiXCR, TCRdb reprocessed the public reads and kept productive beta chains. Each CDR3 protein gets just one entry, which takes the most common genes and DNA from the rows behind it. The sample data list fewer than 800,000 distinct CDR3 sequences, and 14% of these were observed just once. The biggest ten clones account for 3.6% of the sample. Sequenced: memory CD4+ T cells from blood. The origin of this receptor is a female donor in good health, serving as a healthy control.

The CDR3 protein sequence reads: CATSRFTGITYEQYF. At the DNA level, the sequence is TGTGCCACCAGCAGATTTACCGGGATCACTTACGAGCAGTACTTC. The chain is assembled from TRBV15 and TRBJ2-7; the D segment could be TRBD2, given 5 matching bases. V drops 2 bases and J drops 4 bases, leaving 15 bases in between. Taken from the germline V gene (reference sequence), the CDR1 and CDR2 loops are LNHNV and YYDKDF. Measured from the cysteine to the phenylalanine, the CDR3 is 15 residues long. Here the CDR3 DNA is all that survives: 45 bases in frame from base 1.